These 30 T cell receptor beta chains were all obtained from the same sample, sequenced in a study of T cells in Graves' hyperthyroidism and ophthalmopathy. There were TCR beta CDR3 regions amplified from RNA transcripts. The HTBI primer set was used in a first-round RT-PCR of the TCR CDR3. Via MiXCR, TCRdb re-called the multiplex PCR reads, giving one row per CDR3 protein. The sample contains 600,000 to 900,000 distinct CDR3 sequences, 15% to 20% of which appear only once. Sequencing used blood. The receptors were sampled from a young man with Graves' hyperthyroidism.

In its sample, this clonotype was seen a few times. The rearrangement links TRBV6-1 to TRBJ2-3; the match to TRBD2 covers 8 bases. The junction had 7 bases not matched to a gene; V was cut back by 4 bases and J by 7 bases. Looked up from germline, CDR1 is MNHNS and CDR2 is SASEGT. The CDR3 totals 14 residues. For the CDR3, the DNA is TGTGCCAGCAGTGCTCCGGGACTAGGGAATACGCAGTATTTT. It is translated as CASSAPGLGNTQYF.

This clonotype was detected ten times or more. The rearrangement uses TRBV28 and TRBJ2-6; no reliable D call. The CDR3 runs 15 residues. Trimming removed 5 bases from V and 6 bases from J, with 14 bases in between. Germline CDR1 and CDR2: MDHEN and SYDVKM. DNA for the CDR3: TGTGCCAGCAGTCCGGTGGGGTTCACGGCCAACGTCCTGACTTTC. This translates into CASSPVGFTANVLTF.

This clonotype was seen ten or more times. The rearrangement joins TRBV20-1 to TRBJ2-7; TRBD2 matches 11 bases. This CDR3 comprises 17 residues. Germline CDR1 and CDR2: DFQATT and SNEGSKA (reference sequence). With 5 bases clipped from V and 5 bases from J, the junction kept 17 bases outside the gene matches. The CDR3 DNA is TGCAGTGCTTGTAGCGGGAGGGACCTCTCGGTGGTGAACGAGCAGTACTTC. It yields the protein CSACSGRDLSVVNEQYF.

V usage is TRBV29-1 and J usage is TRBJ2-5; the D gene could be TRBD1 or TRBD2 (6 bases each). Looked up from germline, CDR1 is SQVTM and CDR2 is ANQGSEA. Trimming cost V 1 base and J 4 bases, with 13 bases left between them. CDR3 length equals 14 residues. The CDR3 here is CSVEVRGRRETQYF. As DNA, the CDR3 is TGCAGCGTTGAAGTAAGGGGGAGGCGAGAGACCCAGTACTTC.

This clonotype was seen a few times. Here the CDR3 DNA reads TGTGCCAGCTCACCAAGGACAGGGACCCATCAGCCCCAGCATTTT. Residues: CASSPRTGTHQPQHF. The rearrangement uses TRBV18 and TRBJ1-5; TRBD1 aligns across 8 bases. V was clipped by 2 bases and J by 5 bases; unmatched bases: 5. The germline gives CDR1 KGHSH, CDR2 LQKENI. There are 15 residues in the CDR3.

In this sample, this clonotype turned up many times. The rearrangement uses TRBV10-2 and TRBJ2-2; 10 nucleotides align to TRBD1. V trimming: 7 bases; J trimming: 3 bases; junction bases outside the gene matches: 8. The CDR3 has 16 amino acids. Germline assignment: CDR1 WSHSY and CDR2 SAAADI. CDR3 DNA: TGCGCCAGCACCCCTGGGGACAGGGGTTACACCGGGGAGCTGTTTTTT. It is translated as CASTPGDRGYTGELFF.

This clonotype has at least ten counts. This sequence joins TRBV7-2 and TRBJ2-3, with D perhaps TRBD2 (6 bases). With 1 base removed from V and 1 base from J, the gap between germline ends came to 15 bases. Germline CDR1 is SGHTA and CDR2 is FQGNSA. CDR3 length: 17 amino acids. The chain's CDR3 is CASSLDGLRAGTDTQYF. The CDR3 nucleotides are TGTGCCAGCAGCTTAGATGGACTAAGGGCAGGCACAGATACGCAGTATTTT.

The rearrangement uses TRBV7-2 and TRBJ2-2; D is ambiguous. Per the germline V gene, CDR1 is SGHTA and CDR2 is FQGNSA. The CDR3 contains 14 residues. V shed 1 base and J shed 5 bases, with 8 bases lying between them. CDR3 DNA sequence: TGTGCCAGCAGCTTAGGGTGGCGGACCGGGGAGCTGTTTTTT. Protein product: CASSLGWRTGELFF.

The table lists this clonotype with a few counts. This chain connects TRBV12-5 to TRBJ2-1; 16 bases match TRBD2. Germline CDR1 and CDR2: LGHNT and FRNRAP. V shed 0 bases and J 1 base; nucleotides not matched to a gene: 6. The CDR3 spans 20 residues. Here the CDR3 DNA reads TGTGCTAGTGGTTTGGTATTGGGACTAGCGGGAGGGCCTTCCTACAATGAGCAGTTCTTC. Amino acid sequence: CASGLVLGLAGGPSYNEQFF.

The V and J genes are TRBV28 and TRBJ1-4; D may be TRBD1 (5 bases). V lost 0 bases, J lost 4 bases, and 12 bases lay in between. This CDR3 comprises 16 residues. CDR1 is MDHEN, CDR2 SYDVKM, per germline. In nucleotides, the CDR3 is TGTGCCAGCAGTTTATGGGAGGGGCTGAGTAATGAAAAACTGTTTTTT. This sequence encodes CASSLWEGLSNEKLFF.

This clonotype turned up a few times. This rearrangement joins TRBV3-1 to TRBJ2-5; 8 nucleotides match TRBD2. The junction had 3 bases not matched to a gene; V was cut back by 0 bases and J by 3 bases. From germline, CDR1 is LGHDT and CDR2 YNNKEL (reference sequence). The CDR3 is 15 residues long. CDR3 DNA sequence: TGTGCCAGCAGCCAAGATCTCGGGAGGGAAGAGACCCAGTACTTC. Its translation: CASSQDLGREETQYF.

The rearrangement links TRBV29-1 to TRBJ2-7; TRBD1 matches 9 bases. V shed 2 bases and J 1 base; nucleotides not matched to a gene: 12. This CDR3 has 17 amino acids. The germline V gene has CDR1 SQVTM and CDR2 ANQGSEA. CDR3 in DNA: TGCAGCGTTGAATCAGAACCGGGACAGGGTATTTCCTACGAGCAGTACTTC. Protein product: CSVESEPGQGISYEQYF.

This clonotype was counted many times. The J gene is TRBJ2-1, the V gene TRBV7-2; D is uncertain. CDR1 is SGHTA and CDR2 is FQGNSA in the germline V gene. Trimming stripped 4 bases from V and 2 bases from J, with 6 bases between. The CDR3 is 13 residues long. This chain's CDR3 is CASSSPTYNEQFF. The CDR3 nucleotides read TGTGCCAGCAGCTCCCCTACCTACAATGAGCAGTTCTTC.

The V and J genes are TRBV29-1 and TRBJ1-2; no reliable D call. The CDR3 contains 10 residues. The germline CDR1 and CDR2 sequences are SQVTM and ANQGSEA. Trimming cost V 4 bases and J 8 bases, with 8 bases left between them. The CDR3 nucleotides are TGCAGCGTTGTGCAGAGCGGCTACACCTTC. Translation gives CSVVQSGYTF.

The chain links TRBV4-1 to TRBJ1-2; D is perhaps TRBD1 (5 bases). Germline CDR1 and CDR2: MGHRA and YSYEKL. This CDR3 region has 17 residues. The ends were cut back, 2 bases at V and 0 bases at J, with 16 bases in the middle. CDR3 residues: CASSQPGRDRSNYGYTF. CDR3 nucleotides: TGCGCCAGCAGCCAACCCGGCCGGGACCGTTCTAACTATGGCTACACCTTC.

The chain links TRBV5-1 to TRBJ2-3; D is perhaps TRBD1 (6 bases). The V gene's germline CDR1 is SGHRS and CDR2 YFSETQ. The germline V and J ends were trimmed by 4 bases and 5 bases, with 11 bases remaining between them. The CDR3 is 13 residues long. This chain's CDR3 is CASSPSRGDTQYF. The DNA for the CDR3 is TGCGCCAGCAGCCCAAGCAGGGGAGATACGCAGTATTTT.

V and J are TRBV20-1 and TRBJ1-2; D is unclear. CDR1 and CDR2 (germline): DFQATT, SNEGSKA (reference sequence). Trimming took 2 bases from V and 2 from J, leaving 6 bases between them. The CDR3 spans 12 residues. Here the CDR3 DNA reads TGCAGTGCTAGATTACAGAACTATGGCTACACCTTC. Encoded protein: CSARLQNYGYTF.

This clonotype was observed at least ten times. The CDR3 bases are TGTGCCAGCAGCCCGGGACAGATGAGCACCGGGGAGCTGTTTTTT. Translating it yields CASSPGQMSTGELFF. The chain uses TRBV12-3 or TRBV12-4 and TRBJ2-2; 7 nucleotides align to TRBD1. The length of the CDR3 is 15 residues. J was trimmed by 4 bases and V by 6 bases; bases with no gene match: 8.

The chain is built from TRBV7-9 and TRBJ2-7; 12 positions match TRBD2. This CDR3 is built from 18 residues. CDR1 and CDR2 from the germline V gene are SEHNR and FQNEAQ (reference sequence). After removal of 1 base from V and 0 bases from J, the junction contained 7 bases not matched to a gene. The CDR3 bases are TGTGCCAGCAGCTTAGTAGTCCTAGCGGGAGGGTACTCCTACGAGCAGTACTTC. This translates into CASSLVVLAGGYSYEQYF.

The chain's CDR3 is CASSSTGGLEETQYF. The CDR3 DNA sequence: TGTGCCAGCAGCTCGACAGGGGGACTAGAAGAGACCCAGTACTTC. The rearrangement links TRBV7-3 to TRBJ2-5; maybe TRBD1 (9 bases). Per germline, CDR1 SGHTA and CDR2 FQGTGA. Between the trimmed V and J ends, which lost 4 bases and 3 bases, there was a span of 15 bases. This CDR3 region has 15 residues.

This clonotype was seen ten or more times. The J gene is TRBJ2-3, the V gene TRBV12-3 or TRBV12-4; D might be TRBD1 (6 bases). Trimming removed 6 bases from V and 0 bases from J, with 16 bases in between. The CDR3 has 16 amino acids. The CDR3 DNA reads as TGTGCCAGCAGACGTCCAGCAGGGGCTAGCACAGATACGCAGTATTTT. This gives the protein CASRRPAGASTDTQYF.

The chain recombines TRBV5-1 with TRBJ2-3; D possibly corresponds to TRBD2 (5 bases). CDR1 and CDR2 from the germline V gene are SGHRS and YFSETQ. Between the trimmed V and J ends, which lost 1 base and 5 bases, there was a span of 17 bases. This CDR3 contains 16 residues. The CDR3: CASSLLPGNGGDTQYF. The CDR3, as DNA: TGCGCCAGCAGCTTGCTCCCGGGAAACGGCGGAGATACGCAGTATTTT.

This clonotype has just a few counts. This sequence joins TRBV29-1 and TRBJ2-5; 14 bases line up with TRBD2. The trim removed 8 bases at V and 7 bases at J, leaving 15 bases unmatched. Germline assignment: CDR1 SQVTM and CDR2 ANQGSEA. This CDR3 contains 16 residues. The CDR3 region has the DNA TGCAGCTTCGCGGGACTAGCGGGAGTCCCGCTCGGGACCCAGTACTTC. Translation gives CSFAGLAGVPLGTQYF.

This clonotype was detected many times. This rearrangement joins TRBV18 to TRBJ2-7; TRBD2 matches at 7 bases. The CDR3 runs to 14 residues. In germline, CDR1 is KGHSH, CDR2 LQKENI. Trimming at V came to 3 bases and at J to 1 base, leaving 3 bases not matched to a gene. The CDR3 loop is CASSPASGSYEQYF. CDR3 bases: TGTGCCAGCTCACCGGCTAGCGGATCCTACGAGCAGTACTTC.

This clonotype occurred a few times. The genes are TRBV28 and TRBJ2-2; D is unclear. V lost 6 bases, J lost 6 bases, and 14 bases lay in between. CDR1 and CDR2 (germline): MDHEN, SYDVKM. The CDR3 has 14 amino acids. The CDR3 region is CASSLTLGSGELFF. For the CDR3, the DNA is TGTGCCAGCAGCCTCACTTTAGGTTCCGGGGAGCTGTTTTTT.

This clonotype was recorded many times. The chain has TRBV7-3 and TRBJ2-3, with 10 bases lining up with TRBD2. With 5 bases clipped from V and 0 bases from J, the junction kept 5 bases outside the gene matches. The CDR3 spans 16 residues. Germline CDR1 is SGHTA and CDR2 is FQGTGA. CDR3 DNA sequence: TGTGCCAGCAGCGCCAAGACTAGCGGGAGCACAGATACGCAGTATTTT. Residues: CASSAKTSGSTDTQYF.

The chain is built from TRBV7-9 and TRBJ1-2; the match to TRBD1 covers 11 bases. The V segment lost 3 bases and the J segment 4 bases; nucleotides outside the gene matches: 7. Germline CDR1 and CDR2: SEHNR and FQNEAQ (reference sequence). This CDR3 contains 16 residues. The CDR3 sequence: CASSLTPGQGGYGYTF. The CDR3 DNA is TGTGCCAGCAGCTTGACCCCGGGACAGGGGGGCTATGGCTACACCTTC.

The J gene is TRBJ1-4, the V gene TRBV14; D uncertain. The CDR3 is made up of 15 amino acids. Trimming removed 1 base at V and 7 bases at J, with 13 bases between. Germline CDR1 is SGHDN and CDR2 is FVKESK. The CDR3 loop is CASSQVGKGVEKLFF. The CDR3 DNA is TGTGCCAGCAGCCAAGTGGGGAAGGGTGTTGAAAAACTGTTTTTT.

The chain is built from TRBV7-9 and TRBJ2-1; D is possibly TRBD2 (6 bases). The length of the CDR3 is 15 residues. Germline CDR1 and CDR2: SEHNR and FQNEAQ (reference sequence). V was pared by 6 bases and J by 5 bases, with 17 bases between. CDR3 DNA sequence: TGTGCCAGCAGATCCATCGGGTTAGCGGACAATGAGCAGTTCTTC. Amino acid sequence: CASRSIGLADNEQFF. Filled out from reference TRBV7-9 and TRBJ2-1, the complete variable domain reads DTGVSQNPRHKITKRGQNVTFRCDPISEHNRLYWYRQTLGQGPEFLTYFQNEAQLEKSRLLSDRFSAERPKGSFSTLEIQRTEQGDSAMYLCASRSIGLADNEQFFGPGTRLTVL.

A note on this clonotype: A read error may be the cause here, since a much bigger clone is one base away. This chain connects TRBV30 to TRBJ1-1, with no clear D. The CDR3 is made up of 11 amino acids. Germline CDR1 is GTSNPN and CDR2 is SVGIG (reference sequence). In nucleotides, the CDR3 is TGTGCCCGGAGCTTCCTGACTGAAGCTTTCTTT. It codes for CARSFLTEAFF. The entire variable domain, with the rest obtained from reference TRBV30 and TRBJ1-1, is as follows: SQTIHQWPATLVQPVGSPLSLECTVEGTSNPNLYWYRQAAGRGLQLLFYSVGIGQISSEVPQNLSASRPQDRQFILSSKKLLLSDSGFYLCARSFLTEAFFGQGTRLTVV.